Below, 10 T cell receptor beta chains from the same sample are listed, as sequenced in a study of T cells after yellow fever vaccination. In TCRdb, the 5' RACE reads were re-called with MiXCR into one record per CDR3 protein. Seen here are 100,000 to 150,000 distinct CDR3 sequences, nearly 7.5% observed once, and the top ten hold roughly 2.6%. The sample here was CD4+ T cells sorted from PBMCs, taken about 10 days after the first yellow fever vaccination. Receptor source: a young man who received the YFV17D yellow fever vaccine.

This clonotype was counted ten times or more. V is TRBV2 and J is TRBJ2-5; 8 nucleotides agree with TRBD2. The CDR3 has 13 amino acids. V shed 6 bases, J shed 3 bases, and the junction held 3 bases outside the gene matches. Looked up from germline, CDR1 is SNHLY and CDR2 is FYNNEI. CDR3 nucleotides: TGTGCCAGCAGCGCGGGACTAGAAGAGACCCAGTACTTC. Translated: CASSAGLEETQYF.

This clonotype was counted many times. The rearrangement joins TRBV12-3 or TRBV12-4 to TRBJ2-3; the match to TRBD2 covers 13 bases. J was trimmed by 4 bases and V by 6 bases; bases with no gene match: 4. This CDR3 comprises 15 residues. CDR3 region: CASRRLAGGADTQYF. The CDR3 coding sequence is TGTGCCAGCAGGAGACTAGCGGGGGGCGCAGATACGCAGTATTTT.

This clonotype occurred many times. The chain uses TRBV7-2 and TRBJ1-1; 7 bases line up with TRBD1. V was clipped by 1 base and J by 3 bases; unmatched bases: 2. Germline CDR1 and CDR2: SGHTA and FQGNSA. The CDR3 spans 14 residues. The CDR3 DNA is TGTGCCAGCAGCTTAGGTAGGGGGCACACTGAAGCTTTCTTT. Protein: CASSLGRGHTEAFF.

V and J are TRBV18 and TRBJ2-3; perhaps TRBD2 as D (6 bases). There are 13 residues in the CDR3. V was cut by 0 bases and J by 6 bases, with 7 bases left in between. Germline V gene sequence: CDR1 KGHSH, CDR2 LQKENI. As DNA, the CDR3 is TGTGCCAGCTCACCACCCGCGGGGGATACGCAGTATTTT. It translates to CASSPPAGDTQYF.

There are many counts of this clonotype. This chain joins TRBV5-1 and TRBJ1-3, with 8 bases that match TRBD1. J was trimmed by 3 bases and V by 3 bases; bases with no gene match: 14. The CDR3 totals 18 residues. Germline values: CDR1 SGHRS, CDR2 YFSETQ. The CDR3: CASSSIGPGGIVGNTIYF. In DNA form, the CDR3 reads TGCGCCAGCAGCTCGATTGGACCAGGGGGCATTGTTGGAAACACCATATATTTT.

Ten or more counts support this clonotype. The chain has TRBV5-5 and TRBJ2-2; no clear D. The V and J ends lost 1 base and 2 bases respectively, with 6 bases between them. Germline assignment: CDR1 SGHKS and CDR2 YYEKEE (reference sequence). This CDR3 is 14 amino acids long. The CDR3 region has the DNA TGTGCCAGCAGCTTGTATCAAAACACCGGGGAGCTGTTTTTT. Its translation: CASSLYQNTGELFF.

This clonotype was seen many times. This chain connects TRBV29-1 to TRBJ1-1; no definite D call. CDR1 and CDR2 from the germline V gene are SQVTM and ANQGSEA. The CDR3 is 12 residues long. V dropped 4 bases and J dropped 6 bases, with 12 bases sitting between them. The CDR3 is CSVGRGAPEAFF. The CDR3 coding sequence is TGCAGCGTTGGCCGGGGAGCCCCTGAAGCTTTCTTT.

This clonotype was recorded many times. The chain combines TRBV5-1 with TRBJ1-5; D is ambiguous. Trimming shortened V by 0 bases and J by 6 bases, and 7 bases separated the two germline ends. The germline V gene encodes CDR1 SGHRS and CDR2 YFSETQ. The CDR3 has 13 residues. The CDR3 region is CASSLAPAQPQHF. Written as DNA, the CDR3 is TGCGCCAGCAGCTTGGCGCCAGCTCAGCCCCAGCATTTT.

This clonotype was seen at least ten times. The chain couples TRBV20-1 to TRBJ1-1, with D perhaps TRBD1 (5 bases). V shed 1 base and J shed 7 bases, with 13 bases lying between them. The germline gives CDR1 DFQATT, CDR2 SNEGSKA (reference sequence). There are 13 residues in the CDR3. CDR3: CSARAPAGLEAFF. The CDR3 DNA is TGCAGTGCTAGAGCTCCAGCGGGACTTGAAGCTTTCTTT.

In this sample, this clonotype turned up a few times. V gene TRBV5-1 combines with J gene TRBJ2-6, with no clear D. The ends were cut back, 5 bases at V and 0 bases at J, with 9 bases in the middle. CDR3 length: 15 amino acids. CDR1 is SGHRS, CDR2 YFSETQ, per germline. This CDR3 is CASRPATSGANVLTF. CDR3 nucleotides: TGCGCCAGCAGACCAGCGACCTCTGGGGCCAACGTCCTGACTTTC.